This passage covers 2 T cell receptor beta chains from one sample sequenced in a study of Ad26.COV2.S vaccination and SARS-CoV-2 variants. Clones were read by immunoSEQ multiplex PCR, and TCRdb kept only the in-frame ones, dropping some. There are approximately 300,000 clones in the sample; around 81% occur only once, and 2.1% lies in the top ten. As to treatment: about 20 received Ad26.COV2.S at low or high dose, single or two shots; about 5 received placebo; per-sample allocation not given. Sampling occurred on day 63 after the first vaccine or placebo injection. The material sequenced was peripheral blood, taken in a trial of Ad26.COV2.S vaccine versus placebo. Every receptor here comes from a person between 18 and 59 years old who received the Ad26.COV2.S COVID-19 vaccine or a placebo.

The chain combines TRBV28 with TRBJ1-4; 7 bases match TRBD1. Germline CDR1 and CDR2: MDHEN and SYDVKM. This CDR3 is built from 17 residues. Trimming at V came to 1 base and at J to 0 bases, leaving 5 bases not matched to a gene. CDR3 amino acids: CASSLLGTATTNEKLFF. In nucleotides, the CDR3 is TGTGCCAGCAGTTTATTGGGGACAGCTACAACTAATGAAAAACTGTTTTTT.

This chain joins TRBV18 and TRBJ1-1, with TRBD1 identical over 9 bases. The CDR3 is made up of 13 amino acids. Germline CDR1 reads KGHSH; CDR2 reads LQKENI. V shed 4 bases, J shed 11 bases, and the junction held 8 bases outside the gene matches. Here the CDR3 DNA reads TGTGCCAGCTCACTTAAACAGGGGGCAGACGCTTTCTTT. Amino acid sequence: CASSLKQGADAFF.